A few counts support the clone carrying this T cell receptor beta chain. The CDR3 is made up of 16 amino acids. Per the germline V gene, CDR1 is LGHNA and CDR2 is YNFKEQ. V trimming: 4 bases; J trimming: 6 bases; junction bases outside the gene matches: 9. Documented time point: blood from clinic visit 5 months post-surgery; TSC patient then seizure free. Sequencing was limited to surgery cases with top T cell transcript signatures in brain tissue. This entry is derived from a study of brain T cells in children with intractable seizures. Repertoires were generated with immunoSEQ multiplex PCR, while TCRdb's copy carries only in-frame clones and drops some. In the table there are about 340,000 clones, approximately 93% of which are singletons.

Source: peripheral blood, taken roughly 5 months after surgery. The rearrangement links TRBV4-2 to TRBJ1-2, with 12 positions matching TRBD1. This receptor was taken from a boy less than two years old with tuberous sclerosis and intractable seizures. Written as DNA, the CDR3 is TGTGCCAGCAGCCCAAACCCGGGACAGGGGGCGCATGGCTACACCTTC. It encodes CASSPNPGQGAHGYTF.